This entry lists 3 T cell receptor beta chains sequenced from one sample in a study of T cell clusters in autoimmune cytopenias. Each sample's input was 250 ng genomic DNA, some 38,000 genome equivalents. Multiplex touch-down PCR amplified TRB using TRB-A and TRB-B pools in one tube. TCRdb reanalyzed the multiplex PCR reads and collapses them to one entry per CDR3 protein, without DNA. The record lists about 5,600 distinct CDR3 sequences, of which the ten most abundant hold 2.5% to 3%. The same sample was also used in a study of T cell repertoires in aging, cancer and after chemotherapy.

The source material was peripheral blood. The origin of the receptors is a human donor in good health.

The chain has TRBV5-1 and TRBJ2-3; the D gene TCRdb calls, TRBD2, cannot be checked with no DNA. The CDR3 contains 16 residues. CDR1 and CDR2 (germline): SGHRS, YFSETQ. The CDR3: CASSLSSGGDTDTQYF.

By frequency, this clonotype is medium-sized. The rearrangement links TRBV29-1 to TRBJ1-1. The CDR3 runs to 11 residues. Germline CDR1 SQVTM, CDR2 ANQGSEA. The CDR3 region is CSAQEGTEAFF.

CDR3 protein: CASSGTGGDTQYF. The chain carries TRBV12-3 or TRBV12-4 and TRBJ2-3; TCRdb calls TRBD1, which cannot be checked without DNA. CDR3 length: 13 amino acids.